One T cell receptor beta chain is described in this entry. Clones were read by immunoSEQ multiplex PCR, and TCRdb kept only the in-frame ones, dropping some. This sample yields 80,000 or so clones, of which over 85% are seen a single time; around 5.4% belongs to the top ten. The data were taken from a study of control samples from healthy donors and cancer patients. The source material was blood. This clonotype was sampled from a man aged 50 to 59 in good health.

The chain's CDR3 is CASSLGGPDTQYF. In DNA form, the CDR3 reads TGTGCCAGCAGTTTAGGAGGGCCAGATACGCAGTATTTT. V is TRBV12-3 or TRBV12-4 and J is TRBJ2-3; a possible D gene is TRBD2 (5 bases). The V and J ends lost 1 base and 4 bases respectively, with 6 bases between them. CDR3 length: 13 amino acids.